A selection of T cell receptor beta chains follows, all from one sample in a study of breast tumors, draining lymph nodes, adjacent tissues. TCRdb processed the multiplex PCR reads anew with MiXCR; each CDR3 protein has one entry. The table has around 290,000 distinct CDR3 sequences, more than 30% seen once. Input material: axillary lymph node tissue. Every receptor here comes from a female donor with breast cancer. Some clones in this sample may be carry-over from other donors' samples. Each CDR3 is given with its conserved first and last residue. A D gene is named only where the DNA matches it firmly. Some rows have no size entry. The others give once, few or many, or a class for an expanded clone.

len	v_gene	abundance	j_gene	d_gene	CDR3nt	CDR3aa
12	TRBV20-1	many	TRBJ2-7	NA	TGCAGTATCGAAAAGGGGAACTACGAGCAGTACTTC	CSIEKGNYEQYF
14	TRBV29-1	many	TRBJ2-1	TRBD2	TGCAGCGTTGAGGGCGGGAGCTCCTACAATGAGCAGTTCTTC	CSVEGGSSYNEQFF
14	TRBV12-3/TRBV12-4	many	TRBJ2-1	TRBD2	TGTGCCAGCAGCAAGACTAGCGGGAGGGATGAGCAGTTCTTC	CASSKTSGRDEQFF
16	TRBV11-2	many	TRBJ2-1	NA	TGTGCCAGCAGCTTGCTCGAGACTAGGGGGGGAGGTGAGCAGTTCTTC	CASSLLETRGGGEQFF
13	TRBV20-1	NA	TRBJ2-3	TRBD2	TGCAGTGCTAGGCTAGCGGGACGAGATACGCAGTATTTT	CSARLAGRDTQYF
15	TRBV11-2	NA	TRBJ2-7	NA	TGTGCCAGCAGCCAAGTACAGGGCTCCACCTACGAGCAGTACTTC	CASSQVQGSTYEQYF
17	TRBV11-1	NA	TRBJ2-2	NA	TGTGCCAGCAGCTTAGGGGCCCTACTGACTAGAGCCGGGGAGCTGTTTTTT	CASSLGALLTRAGELFF
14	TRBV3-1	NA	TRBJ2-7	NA	TGTGCCAGCAGCCAATGGGGCGTGGGATACGAGCAGTACTTC	CASSQWGVGYEQYF
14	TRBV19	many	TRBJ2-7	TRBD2	TGTGCCAGTAGTTCCCAAGCGGGAGGCCGCGAGCAGTACTTC	CASSSQAGGREQYF
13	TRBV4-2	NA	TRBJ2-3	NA	TGTGCCAGCAGCCAAGCAAGGCTGGATACGCAGTATTTT	CASSQARLDTQYF
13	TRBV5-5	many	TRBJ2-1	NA	TGTGCCAGCAGCTTGGGGGGCGCGACTGAGCAGTTCTTC	CASSLGGATEQFF
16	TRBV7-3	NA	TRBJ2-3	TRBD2	TGTGCCAGCAGCTTGGGGGGACTAGCGGAGACCGATACGCAGTATTTT	CASSLGGLAETDTQYF
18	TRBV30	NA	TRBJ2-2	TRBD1	TGTGCCTGGAGCCCAGGGGGCGTGGAAGTAATGAGCACCGGGGAGCTGTTTTTT	CAWSPGGVEVMSTGELFF
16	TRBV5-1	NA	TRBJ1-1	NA	TGCGCCAGCAGCTTGGCAATGGCCGCCCTTGACACTGAAGCTTTCTTT	CASSLAMAALDTEAFF
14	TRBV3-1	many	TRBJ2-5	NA	TGTGCCAGCAGCCAAGATCTGGGAGTCCCAACCCAGTACTTC	CASSQDLGVPTQYF
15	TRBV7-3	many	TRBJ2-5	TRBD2	TGTGCCAGCAGCTCGTCCAGCGGGAGCGGGGAGACCCAGTACTTC	CASSSSSGSGETQYF
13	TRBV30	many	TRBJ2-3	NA	TGTGCCTGGAGTGCAGGCGCCACAGATACGCAGTATTTT	CAWSAGATDTQYF
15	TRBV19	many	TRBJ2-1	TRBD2	TGTGCCAGTAGTCGGTCCGGGACTAGTTCCAATGAGCAGTTCTTC	CASSRSGTSSNEQFF
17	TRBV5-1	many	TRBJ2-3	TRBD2	TGCGCCAGCCAATTGGGGATCCGGGAGGGCCCGACAGATACGCAGTATTTT	CASQLGIREGPTDTQYF
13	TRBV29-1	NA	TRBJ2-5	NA	TGCAGCGTTGAAGATCTGGGGAGAGAGACCCAGTACTTC	CSVEDLGRETQYF
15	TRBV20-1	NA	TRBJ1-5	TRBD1	TGCAGTGCTAGTGGGGACAGGGTGGTGGATCAGCCCCAGCATTTT	CSASGDRVVDQPQHF
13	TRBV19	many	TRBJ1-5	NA	TGTGCCAGTACGTCGACAGCGTATCAGCCCCAGCATTTT	CASTSTAYQPQHF
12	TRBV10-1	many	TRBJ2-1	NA	TGCGCCAGCGGCGAGCTCTACAATGAGCAGTTCTTC	CASGELYNEQFF
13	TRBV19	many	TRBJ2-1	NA	TGTGCCAGTAGTATAGATCTAAGTGGCGAGCAGTTCTTC	CASSIDLSGEQFF
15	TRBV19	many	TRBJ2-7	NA	TGTGCCAGTAGTCTACAGGGTATGTGGGGGGGAGAGCAGTACTTC	CASSLQGMWGGEQYF
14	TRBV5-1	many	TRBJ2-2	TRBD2	TGCGCCAGCAGCTCGGGACTAGACACCGGGGAGCTGTTTTTT	CASSSGLDTGELFF
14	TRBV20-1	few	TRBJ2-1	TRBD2	TGCAGTGCTAGATTAGCGGGAAAGAACACTGAGCAGTTCTTC	CSARLAGKNTEQFF
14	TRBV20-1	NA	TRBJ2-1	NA	TGCAGTGCTAGTGTTTCCAGCAGGATTCCTAGGCAGTTCTTC	CSASVSSRIPRQFF
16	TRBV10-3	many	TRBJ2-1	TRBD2	TGTGCCATCAGTGAGTATACTAGCGGGAGGAACAATGAGCAGTTCTTC	CAISEYTSGRNNEQFF
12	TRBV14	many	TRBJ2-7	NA	TGTGCCAGCAGCCAGACAGGCTACGAGCAGTACTTC	CASSQTGYEQYF
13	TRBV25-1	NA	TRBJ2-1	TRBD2	TGTGCCACGAGCGGGAGGGCGGACAATGAGCAGTTCTTC	CATSGRADNEQFF
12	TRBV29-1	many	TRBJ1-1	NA	TGCAGCGGAACCAAGTGGAACACTGAAGCTTTCTTT	CSGTKWNTEAFF
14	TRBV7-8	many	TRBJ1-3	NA	TGTGCCAGCAGCTTAGCCGCGACTGGAAACACCATATATTTT	CASSLAATGNTIYF
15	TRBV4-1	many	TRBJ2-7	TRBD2	TGCGCCAGCAGCCAACCTACTAGCGGGGCCTACGAGCAGTACTTC	CASSQPTSGAYEQYF
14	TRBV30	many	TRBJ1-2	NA	TGTGCCTGGAGTGGTCAGACGTTAGTTTATGGCTACACCTTC	CAWSGQTLVYGYTF
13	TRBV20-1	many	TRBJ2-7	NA	TGCAGTGCCAAACGGGACATTATCCCCGAGCAGTACTTC	CSAKRDIIPEQYF
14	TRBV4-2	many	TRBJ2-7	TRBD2	TGTGCCAGCAGCCATCCGGGGGGGACTGGGGAGCAGTACTTC	CASSHPGGTGEQYF
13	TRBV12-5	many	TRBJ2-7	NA	TGTGCTAGTGCCCTGTCCGGGTCTAACGAGCAGTACTTC	CASALSGSNEQYF
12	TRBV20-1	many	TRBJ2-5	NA	TGCAGTGCTATGGGGACCCAAGAGACCCAGTACTTC	CSAMGTQETQYF
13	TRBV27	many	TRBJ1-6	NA	TGTGCCAGCAGTGCCACCATTGGGTCACCCCTCCACTTT	CASSATIGSPLHF
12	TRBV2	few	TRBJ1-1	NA	TGTGCCAGCAGTGGGGAGGGGGCTGAAGCTTTCTTT	CASSGEGAEAFF
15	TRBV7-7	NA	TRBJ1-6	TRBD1	TGTGCTAGCAGCATTGGACAGGGGGCATCTTCACCCCTCCACTTT	CASSIGQGASSPLHF
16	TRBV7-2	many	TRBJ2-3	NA	TGTGCCAGCAGCTTAGGGCCGGGAGCGAGCACAGATACGCAGTATTTT	CASSLGPGASTDTQYF